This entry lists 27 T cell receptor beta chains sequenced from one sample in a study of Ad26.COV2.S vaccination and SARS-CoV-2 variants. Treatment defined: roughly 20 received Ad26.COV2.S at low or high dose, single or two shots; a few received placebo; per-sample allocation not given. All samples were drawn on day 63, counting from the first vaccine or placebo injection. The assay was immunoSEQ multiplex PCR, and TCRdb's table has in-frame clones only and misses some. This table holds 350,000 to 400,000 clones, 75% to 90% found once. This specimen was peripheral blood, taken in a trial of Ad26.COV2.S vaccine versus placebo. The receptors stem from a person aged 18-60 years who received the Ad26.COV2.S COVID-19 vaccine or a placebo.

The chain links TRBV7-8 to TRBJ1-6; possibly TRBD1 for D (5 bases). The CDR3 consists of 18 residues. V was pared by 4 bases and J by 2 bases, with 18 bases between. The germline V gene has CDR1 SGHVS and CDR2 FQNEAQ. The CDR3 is CASSSGTVRGTYNSPLHF. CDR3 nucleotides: TGTGCCAGCAGCTCCGGGACGGTGCGGGGGACCTATAATTCACCCCTCCACTTT.

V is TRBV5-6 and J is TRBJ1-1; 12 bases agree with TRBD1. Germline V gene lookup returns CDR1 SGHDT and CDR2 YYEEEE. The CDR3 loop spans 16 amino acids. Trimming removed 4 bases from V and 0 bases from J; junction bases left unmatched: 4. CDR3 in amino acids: CASSRGDRGLNTEAFF. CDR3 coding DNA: TGTGCCAGCAGCCGGGGGGACAGGGGGCTGAACACTGAAGCTTTCTTT.

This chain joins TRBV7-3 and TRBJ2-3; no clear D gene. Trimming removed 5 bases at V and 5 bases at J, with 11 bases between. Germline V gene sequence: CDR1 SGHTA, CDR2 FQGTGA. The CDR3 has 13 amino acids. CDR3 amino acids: CASSQQPGDTQYF. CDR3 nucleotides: TGTGCCAGCAGCCAACAACCGGGAGATACGCAGTATTTT.

Here the CDR3 reads CASSPPWGRGNEQFF. The CDR3 region has the DNA TGTGCCAGCAGCCCCCCATGGGGGAGAGGGAATGAGCAGTTCTTC. V usage is TRBV3-1 (or the pseudogene TRBV3-2) and J usage is TRBJ2-1; D is tentatively TRBD1 or TRBD2 (5 bases each). Germline V gene data show CDR1 as LGHDT and CDR2 as YNNKEL (reference sequence). Between the trimmed V and J ends, which lost 4 bases and 7 bases, there was a span of 17 bases. The CDR3 consists of 15 residues.

The CDR3 loop reads CASSPFLGGDTQYF. CDR3 sequence (DNA): TGTGCCAGCAGCCCGTTCCTCGGGGGAGATACGCAGTATTTT. The chain recombines TRBV7-3 with TRBJ2-3; a possible D gene is TRBD2 (6 bases). CDR3 length: 14 amino acids. V was cut by 5 bases and J by 5 bases, with 14 bases left in between. Looked up from germline, CDR1 is SGHTA and CDR2 is FQGTGA. Filled out from reference TRBV7-3 and TRBJ2-3, the complete variable domain reads GAGVSQTPSNKVTEKGKYVELRCDPISGHTALYWYRQSLGQGPEFLIYFQGTGAADDSGLPNDRFFAVRPEGSVSTLKIQRTERGDSAVYLCASSPFLGGDTQYFGPGTRLTVL.

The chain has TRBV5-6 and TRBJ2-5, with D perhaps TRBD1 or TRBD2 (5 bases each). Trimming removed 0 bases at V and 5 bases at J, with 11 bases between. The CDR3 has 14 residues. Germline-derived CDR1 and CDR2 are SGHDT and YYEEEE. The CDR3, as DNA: TGTGCCAGCAGCTTGGCCGGTGAGGGGGAGACCCAGTACTTC. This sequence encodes CASSLAGEGETQYF.

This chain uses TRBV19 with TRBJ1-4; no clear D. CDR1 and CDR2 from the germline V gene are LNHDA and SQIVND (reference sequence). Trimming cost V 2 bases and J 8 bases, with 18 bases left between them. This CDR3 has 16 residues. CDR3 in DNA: TGTGCCAGTAGTATACTCCGTTGGAGGGAGCGGGAAAAACTGTTTTTT. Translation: CASSILRWREREKLFF. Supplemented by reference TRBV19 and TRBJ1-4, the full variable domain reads DGGITQSPKYLFRKEGQNVTLSCEQNLNHDAMYWYRQDPGQGLRLIYYSQIVNDFQKGDIAEGYSVSREKKESFPLTVTSAQKNPTAFYLCASSILRWREREKLFFGSGTQLSVL.

The CDR3 reads CASSGGLETQYF. The CDR3, as DNA: TGTGCCAGCAGTGGGGGGTTGGAGACCCAGTACTTC. This chain joins TRBV2 and TRBJ2-5; D is perhaps TRBD1 or TRBD2 (5 bases each). In germline, CDR1 is SNHLY, CDR2 FYNNEI. V was shortened by 4 bases and J by 5 bases, with 8 bases between the two germline ends. The CDR3 contains 12 residues.

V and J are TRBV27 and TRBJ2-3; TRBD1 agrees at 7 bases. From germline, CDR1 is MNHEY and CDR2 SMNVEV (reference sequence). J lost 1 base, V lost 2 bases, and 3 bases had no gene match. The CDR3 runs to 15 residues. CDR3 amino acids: CASSLQTGGTDTQYF. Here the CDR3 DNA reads TGTGCCAGCAGTTTACAAACAGGGGGCACAGATACGCAGTATTTT.

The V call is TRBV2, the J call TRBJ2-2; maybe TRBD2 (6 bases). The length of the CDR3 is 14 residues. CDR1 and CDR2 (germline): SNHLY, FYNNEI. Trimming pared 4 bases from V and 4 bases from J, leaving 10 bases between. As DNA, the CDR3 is TGTGCCAGCAGTGCACCGACTAGCACCGGGGAGCTGTTTTTT. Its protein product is CASSAPTSTGELFF.

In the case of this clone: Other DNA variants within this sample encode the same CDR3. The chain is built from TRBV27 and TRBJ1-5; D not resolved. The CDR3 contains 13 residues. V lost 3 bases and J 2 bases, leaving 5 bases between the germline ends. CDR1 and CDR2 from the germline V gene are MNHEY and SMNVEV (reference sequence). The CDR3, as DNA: TGTGCCAGCAGTTTGTGGGGCAATCAGCCCCAGCATTTT. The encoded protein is CASSLWGNQPQHF.

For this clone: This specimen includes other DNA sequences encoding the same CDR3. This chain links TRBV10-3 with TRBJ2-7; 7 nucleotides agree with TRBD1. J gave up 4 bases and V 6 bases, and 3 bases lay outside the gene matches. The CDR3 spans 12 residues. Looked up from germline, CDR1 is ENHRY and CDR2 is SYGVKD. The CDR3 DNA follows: TGTGCCATCAGCAGGGGGTCGTACGAGCAGTACTTC. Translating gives CAISRGSYEQYF.

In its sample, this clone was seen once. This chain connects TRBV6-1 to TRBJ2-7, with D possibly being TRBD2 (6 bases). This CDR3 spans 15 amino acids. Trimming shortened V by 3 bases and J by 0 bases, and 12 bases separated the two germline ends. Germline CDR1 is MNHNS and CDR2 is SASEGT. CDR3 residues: CASSEEGRFSYEQYF. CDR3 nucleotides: TGTGCCAGCAGTGAGGAGGGACGGTTCTCCTACGAGCAGTACTTC.

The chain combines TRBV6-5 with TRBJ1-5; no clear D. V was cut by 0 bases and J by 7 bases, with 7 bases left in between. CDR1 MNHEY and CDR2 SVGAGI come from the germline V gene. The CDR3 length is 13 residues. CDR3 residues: CASSYSGFQPQHF. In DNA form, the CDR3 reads TGTGCCAGCAGTTACTCAGGTTTCCAGCCCCAGCATTTT.

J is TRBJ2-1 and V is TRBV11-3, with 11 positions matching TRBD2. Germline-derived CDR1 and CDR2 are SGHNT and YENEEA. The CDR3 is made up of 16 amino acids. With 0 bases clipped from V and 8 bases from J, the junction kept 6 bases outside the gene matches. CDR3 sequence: CASSLEWTSGWYEQFF. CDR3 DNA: TGTGCCAGCAGCTTAGAATGGACTAGCGGGTGGTATGAGCAGTTCTTC. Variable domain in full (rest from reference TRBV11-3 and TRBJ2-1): EAGVVQSPRYKIIEKKQPVAFWCNPISGHNTLYWYLQNLGQGPELLIRYENEEAVDDSQLPKDRFSAERLKGVDSTLKIQPAELGDSAVYLCASSLEWTSGWYEQFFGPGTRLTVL.

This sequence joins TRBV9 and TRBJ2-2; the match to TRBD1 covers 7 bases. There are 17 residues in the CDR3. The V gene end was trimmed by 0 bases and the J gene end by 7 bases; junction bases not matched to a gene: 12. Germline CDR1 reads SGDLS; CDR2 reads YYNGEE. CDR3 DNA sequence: TGTGCCAGCAGCGTAGTCGCGGGCAGGGGGTATCACGGGGAGCTGTTTTTT. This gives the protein CASSVVAGRGYHGELFF. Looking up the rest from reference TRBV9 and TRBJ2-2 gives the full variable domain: DSGVTQTPKHLITATGQRVTLRCSPRSGDLSVYWYQQSLDQGLQFLIQYYNGEERAKGNILERFSAQQFPDLHSELNLSSLELGDSALYFCASSVVAGRGYHGELFFGEGSRLTVL.

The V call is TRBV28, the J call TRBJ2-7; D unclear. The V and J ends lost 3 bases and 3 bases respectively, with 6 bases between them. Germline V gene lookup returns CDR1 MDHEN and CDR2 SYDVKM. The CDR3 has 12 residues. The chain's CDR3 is CASSFAGYEQYF. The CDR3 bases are TGTGCCAGCAGTTTCGCCGGCTACGAGCAGTACTTC.

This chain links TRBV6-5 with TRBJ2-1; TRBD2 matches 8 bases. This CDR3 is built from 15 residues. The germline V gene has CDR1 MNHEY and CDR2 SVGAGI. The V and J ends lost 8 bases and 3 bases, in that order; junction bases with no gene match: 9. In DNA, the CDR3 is TGTGCCAGCGCTCGTCAGCGGGGGCTCTACAATGAGCAGTTCTTC. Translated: CASARQRGLYNEQFF.

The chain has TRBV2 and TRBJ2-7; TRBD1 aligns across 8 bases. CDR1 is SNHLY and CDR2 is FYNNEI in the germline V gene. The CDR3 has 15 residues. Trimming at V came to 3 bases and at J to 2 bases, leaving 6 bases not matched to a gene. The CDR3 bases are TGTGCCAGCAGTGAGGATGGGACAGGTGCCTACGAGCAGTACTTC. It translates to CASSEDGTGAYEQYF. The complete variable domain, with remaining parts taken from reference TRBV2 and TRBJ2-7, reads EPEVTQTPSHQVTQMGQEVILRCVPISNHLYFYWYRQILGQKVEFLVSFYNNEISEKSEIFDDQFSVERPDGSNFTLKIRSTKLEDSAMYFCASSEDGTGAYEQYFGPGTRLTVT.

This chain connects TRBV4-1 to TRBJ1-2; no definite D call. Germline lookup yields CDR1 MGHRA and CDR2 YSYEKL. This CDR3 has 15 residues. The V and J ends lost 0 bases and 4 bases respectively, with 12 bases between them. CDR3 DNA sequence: TGCGCCAGCAGCCAAGAAGGAGGCAGCTTCTATGGCTACACCTTC. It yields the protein CASSQEGGSFYGYTF.

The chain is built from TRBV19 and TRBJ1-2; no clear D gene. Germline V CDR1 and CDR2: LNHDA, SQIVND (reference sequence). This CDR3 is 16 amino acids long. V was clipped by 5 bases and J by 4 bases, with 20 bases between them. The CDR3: CASSWLVGPRGYGYTF. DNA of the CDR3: TGTGCCAGTAGTTGGCTTGTGGGTCCCCGGGGCTATGGCTACACCTTC. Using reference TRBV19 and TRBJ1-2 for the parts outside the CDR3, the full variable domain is DGGITQSPKYLFRKEGQNVTLSCEQNLNHDAMYWYRQDPGQGLRLIYYSQIVNDFQKGDIAEGYSVSREKKESFPLTVTSAQKNPTAFYLCASSWLVGPRGYGYTFGSGTRLTVV.

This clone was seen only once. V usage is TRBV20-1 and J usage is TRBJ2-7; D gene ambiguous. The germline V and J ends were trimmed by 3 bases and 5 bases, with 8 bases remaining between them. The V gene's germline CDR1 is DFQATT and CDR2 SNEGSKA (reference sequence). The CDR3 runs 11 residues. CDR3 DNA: TGCAGTGCTAGGGGCTTGGACGAGCAGTACTTC. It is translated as CSARGLDEQYF.

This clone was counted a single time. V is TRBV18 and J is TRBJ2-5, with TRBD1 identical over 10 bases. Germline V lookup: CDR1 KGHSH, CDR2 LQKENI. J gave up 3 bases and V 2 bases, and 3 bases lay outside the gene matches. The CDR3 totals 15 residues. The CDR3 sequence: CASSPLGQGKETQYF. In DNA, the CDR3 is TGTGCCAGCTCACCATTGGGACAGGGGAAAGAGACCCAGTACTTC.

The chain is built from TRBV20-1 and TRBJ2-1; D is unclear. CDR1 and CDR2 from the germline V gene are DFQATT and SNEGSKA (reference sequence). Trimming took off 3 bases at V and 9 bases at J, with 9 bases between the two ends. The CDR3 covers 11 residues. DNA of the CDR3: TGCAGTGCTAGTAGTGGAATTGAGCAGTTCTTC. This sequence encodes CSASSGIEQFF.

DNA for the CDR3: TGTGCCAGCAGCCCCCCCCGCCGGGCAAAAAACACCGGGGAGCTGTTTTTT. It is translated as CASSPPRRAKNTGELFF. The chain has TRBV7-8 and TRBJ2-2; no firm D call. Trimming removed 5 bases from V and 2 bases from J, with 18 bases in between. The CDR3 is 17 residues long. CDR1 and CDR2 from the germline V gene are SGHVS and FQNEAQ. Supplemented by reference TRBV7-8 and TRBJ2-2, the full variable domain reads GAGVSQSPRYKVAKRGQDVALRCDPISGHVSLFWYQQALGQGPEFLTYFQNEAQLDKSGLPSDRFFAERPEGSVSTLKIQRTQQEDSAVYLCASSPPRRAKNTGELFFGEGSRLTVL.

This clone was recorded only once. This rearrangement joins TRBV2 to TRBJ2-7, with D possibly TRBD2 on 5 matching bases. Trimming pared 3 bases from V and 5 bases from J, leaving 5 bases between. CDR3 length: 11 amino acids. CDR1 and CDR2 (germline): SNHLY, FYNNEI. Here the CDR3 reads CASSDGNEQYF. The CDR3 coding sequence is TGTGCCAGCAGTGACGGGAACGAGCAGTACTTC.

Written as DNA, the CDR3 is TGTGCCAGCAGTTTAACGGGACAGCTTAGCAATCAGCCCCAGCATTTT. This sequence encodes CASSLTGQLSNQPQHF. This sequence joins TRBV28 and TRBJ1-5, with 7 positions matching TRBD1. CDR1 MDHEN and CDR2 SYDVKM come from the germline V gene. The CDR3 loop spans 16 amino acids. After removal of 2 bases from V and 0 bases from J, the junction contained 4 bases not matched to a gene.